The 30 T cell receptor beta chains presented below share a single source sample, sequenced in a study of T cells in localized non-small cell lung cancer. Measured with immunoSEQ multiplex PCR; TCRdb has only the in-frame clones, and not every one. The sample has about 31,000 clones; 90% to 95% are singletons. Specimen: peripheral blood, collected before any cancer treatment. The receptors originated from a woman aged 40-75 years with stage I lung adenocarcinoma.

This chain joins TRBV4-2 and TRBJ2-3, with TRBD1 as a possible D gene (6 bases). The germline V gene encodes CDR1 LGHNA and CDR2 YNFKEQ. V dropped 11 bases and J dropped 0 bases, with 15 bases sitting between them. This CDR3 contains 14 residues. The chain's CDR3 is CAASDRKSTDTQYF. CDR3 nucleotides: TGTGCCGCTTCGGACAGAAAAAGCACAGATACGCAGTATTTT.

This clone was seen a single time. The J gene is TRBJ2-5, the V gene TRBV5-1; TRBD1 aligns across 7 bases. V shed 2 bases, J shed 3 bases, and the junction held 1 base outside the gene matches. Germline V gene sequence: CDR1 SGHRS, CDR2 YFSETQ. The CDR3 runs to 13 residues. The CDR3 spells CASSFTGEETQYF. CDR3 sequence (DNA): TGCGCCAGCAGCTTCACAGGGGAAGAGACCCAGTACTTC.

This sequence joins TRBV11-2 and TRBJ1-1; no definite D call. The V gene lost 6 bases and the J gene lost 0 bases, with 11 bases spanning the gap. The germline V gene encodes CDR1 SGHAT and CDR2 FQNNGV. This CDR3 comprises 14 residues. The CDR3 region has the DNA TGTGCCAGCAGGGCAACGGGCCTGAACACTGAAGCTTTCTTT. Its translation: CASRATGLNTEAFF. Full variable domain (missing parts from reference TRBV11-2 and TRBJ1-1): EAGVAQSPRYKIIEKRQSVAFWCNPISGHATLYWYQQILGQGPKLLIQFQNNGVVDDSQLPKDRFSAERLKGVDSTLKIQPAKLEDSAVYLCASRATGLNTEAFFGQGTRLTVV.

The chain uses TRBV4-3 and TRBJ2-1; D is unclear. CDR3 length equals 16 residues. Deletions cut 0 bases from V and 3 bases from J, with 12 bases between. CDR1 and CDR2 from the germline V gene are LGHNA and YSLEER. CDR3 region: CASSQDSGPYYNEQFF. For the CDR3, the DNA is TGCGCCAGCAGCCAAGATTCCGGGCCCTACTACAATGAGCAGTTCTTC.

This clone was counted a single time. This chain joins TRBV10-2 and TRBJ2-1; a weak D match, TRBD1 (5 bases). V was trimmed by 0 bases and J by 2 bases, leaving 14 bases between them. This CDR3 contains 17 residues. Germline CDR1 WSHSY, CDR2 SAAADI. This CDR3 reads CASSESIQATAYNEQFF. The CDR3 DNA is TGCGCCAGCAGTGAGTCGATTCAGGCGACAGCCTACAATGAGCAGTTCTTC.

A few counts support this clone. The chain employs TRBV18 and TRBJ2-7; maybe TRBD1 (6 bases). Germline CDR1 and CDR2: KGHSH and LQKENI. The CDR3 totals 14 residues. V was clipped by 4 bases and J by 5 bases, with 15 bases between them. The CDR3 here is CASSRSQDRNEQYF. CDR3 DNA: TGTGCCAGCTCACGGTCTCAGGACAGAAACGAGCAGTACTTC.

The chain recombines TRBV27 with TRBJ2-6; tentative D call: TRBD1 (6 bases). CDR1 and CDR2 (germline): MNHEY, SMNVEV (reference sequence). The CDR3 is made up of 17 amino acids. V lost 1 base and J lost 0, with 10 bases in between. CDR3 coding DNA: TGTGCCAGCAGTTTATTGGGACAAGCCTCTGGGGCCAACGTCCTGACTTTC. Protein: CASSLLGQASGANVLTF.

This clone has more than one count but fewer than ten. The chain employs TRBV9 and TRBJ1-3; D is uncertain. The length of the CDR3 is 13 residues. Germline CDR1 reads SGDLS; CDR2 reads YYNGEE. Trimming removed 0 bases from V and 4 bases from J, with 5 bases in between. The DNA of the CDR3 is TGTGCCAGCAGCGTAGGGACGGGAAACACCATATATTTT. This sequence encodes CASSVGTGNTIYF.

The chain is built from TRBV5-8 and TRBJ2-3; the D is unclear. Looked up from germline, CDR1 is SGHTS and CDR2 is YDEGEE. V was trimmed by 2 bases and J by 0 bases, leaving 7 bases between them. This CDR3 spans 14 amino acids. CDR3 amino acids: CASSFRASTDTQYF. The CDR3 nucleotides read TGTGCCAGCAGCTTCCGAGCTAGCACAGATACGCAGTATTTT.

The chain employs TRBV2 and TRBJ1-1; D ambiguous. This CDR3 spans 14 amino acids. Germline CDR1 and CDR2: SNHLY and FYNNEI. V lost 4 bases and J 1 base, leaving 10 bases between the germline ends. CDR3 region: CASSVNIGNTEAFF. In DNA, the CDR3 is TGTGCCAGCAGTGTTAATATAGGGAACACTGAAGCTTTCTTT. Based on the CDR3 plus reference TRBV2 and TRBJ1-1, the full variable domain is EPEVTQTPSHQVTQMGQEVILRCVPISNHLYFYWYRQILGQKVEFLVSFYNNEISEKSEIFDDQFSVERPDGSNFTLKIRSTKLEDSAMYFCASSVNIGNTEAFFGQGTRLTVV.

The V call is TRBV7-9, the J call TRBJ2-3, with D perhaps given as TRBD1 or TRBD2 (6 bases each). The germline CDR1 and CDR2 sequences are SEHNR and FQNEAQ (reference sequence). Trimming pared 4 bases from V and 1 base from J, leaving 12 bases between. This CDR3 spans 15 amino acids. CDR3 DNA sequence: TGTGCCAGCAGCTACGCGGGACAAGGCACAGATACGCAGTATTTT. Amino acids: CASSYAGQGTDTQYF.

CDR3 loop: CASTRGGRVTEAFF. As DNA, the CDR3 is TGTGCCAGCACCCGTGGGGGGCGAGTTACCGAAGCTTTCTTT. The chain couples TRBV7-8 to TRBJ1-1, with D perhaps matching TRBD1 (6 bases). Germline V gene sequence: CDR1 SGHVS, CDR2 FQNEAQ. The ends were cut back, 7 bases at V and 8 bases at J, with 20 bases in the middle. The CDR3 sequence is 14 residues long.

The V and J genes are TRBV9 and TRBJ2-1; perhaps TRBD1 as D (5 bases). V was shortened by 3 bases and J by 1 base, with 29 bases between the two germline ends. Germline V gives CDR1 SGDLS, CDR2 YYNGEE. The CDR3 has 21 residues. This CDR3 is CASSGRSLRGSETQSYNEQFF. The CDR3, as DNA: TGTGCCAGCAGCGGACGGTCTCTTAGGGGCTCCGAAACACAATCCTACAATGAGCAGTTCTTC.

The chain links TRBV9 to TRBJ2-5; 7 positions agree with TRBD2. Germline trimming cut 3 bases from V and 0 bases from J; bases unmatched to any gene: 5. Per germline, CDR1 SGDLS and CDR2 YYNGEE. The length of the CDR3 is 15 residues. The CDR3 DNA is TGTGCCAGCAGCGGAGGAGCGGGGTACCAAGAGACCCAGTACTTC. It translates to CASSGGAGYQETQYF.

For the CDR3, the DNA is TGTGCCACCCATTTGGAGGGGGGGCGTAGTGTAAAACTGTTTTTT. Its protein is CATHLEGGRSVKLFF. This chain links TRBV6-1 with TRBJ1-4; weak D call: TRBD1 (6 bases). This CDR3 has 15 residues. V was cut by 10 bases and J by 10 bases, with 25 bases left in between. Germline V lookup: CDR1 MNHNS, CDR2 SASEGT.

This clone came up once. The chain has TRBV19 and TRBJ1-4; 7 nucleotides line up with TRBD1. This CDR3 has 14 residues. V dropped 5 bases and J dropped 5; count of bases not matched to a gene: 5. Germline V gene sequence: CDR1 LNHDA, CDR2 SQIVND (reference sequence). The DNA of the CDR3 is TGTGCCAGTAGTCCCGGGACAGCGAATGAAAAACTGTTTTTT. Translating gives CASSPGTANEKLFF.

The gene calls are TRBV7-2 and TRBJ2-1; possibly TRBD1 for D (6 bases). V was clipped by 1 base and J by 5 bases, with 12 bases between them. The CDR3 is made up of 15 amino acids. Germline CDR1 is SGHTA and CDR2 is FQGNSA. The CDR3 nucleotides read TGTGCCAGCAGCTTAGAAGGGACAAGGAACAATGAGCAGTTCTTC. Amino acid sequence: CASSLEGTRNNEQFF.

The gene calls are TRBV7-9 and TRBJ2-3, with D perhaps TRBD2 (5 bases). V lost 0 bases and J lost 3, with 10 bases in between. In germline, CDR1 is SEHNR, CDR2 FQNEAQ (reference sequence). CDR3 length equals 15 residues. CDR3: CASSLAGDGTDTQYF. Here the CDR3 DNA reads TGTGCCAGCAGCTTAGCGGGAGATGGGACAGATACGCAGTATTTT.

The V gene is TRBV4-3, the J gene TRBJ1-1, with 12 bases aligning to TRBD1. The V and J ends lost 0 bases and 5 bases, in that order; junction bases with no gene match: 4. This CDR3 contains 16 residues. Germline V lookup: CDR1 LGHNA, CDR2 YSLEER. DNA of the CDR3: TGCGCCAGCAGCCAAGATTGGGACAGGGGGCTTACTGAAGCTTTCTTT. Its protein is CASSQDWDRGLTEAFF.

The DNA of the CDR3 is TGTGCCAGTAGTACTGCCAGGGCCTATGGCTACACCTTC. Translating gives CASSTARAYGYTF. The J gene is TRBJ1-2, the V gene TRBV19; tentative D call: TRBD1 (5 bases). CDR3 size: 13 residues. V was clipped by 4 bases and J by 4 bases, with 10 bases between them. The V gene's germline CDR1 is LNHDA and CDR2 SQIVND (reference sequence).

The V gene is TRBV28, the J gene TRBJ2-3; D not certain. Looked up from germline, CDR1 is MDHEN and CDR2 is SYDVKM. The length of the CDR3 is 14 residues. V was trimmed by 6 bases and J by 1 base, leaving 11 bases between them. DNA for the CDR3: TGTGCCAGCAGGCGGAGTTTGGGCACAGATACGCAGTATTTT. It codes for CASRRSLGTDTQYF.

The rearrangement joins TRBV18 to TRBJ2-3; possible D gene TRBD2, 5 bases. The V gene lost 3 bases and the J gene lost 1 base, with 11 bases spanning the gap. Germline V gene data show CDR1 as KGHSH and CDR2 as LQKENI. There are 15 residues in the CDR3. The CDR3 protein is CASSPERIRTDTQYF. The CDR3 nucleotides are TGTGCCAGCTCACCTGAGCGGATACGCACAGATACGCAGTATTTT.

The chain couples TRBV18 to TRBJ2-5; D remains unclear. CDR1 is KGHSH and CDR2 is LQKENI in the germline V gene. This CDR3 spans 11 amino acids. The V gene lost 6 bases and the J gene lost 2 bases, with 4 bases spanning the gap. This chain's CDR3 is CASSEQETQYF. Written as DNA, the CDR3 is TGTGCCAGCTCGGAACAAGAGACCCAGTACTTC.

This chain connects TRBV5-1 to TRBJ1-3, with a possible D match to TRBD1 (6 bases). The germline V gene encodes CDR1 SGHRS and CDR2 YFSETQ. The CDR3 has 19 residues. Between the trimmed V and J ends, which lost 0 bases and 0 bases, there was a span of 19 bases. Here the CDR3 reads CASSLEGELSSYSGNTIYF. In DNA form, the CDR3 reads TGCGCCAGCAGCTTGGAGGGGGAATTAAGCTCCTACTCTGGAAACACCATATATTTT.

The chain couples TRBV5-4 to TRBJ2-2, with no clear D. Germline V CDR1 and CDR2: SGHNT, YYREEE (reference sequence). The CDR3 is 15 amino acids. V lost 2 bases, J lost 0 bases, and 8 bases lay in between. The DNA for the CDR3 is TGTGCCAGCAGCTTTGGCGGCCCGAACACCGGGGAGCTGTTTTTT. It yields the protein CASSFGGPNTGELFF.

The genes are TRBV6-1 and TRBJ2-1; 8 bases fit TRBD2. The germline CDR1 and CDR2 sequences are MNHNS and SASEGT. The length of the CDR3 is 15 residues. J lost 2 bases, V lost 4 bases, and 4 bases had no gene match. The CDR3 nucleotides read TGTGCCAGCAGTGCCGGACTAGCCACCTACAATGAGCAGTTCTTC. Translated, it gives CASSAGLATYNEQFF.

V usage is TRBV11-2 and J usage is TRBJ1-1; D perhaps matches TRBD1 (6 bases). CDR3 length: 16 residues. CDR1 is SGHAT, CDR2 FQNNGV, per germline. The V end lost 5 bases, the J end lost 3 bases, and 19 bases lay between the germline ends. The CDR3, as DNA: TGTGCCAGCAGCCGAAACAGGGCTTTTGGGTACACTGAAGCTTTCTTT. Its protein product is CASSRNRAFGYTEAFF. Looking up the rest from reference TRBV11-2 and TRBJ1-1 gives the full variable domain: EAGVAQSPRYKIIEKRQSVAFWCNPISGHATLYWYQQILGQGPKLLIQFQNNGVVDDSQLPKDRFSAERLKGVDSTLKIQPAKLEDSAVYLCASSRNRAFGYTEAFFGQGTRLTVV.

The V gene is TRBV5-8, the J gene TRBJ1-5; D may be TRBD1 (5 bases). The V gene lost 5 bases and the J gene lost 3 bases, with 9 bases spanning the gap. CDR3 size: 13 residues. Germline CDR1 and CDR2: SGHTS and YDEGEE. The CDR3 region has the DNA TGTGCCAGCAGGGGACCCAACAATCAGCCCCAGCATTTT. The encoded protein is CASRGPNNQPQHF.

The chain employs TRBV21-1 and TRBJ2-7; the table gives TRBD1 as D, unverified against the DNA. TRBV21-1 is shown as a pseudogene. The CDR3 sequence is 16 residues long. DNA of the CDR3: TGTGCCAGCAGCAAAGGGGGCAGGGTAACCAAGGTCGAGCAGTACTTC. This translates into CASSKGGRVTKVEQYF.

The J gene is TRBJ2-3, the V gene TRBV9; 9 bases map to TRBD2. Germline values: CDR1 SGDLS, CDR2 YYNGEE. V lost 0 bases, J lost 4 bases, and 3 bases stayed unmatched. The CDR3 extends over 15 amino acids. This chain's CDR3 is CASSVVAGGPDTQYF. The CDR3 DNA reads TGTGCCAGCAGCGTAGTGGCGGGGGGGCCAGATACGCAGTATTTT.